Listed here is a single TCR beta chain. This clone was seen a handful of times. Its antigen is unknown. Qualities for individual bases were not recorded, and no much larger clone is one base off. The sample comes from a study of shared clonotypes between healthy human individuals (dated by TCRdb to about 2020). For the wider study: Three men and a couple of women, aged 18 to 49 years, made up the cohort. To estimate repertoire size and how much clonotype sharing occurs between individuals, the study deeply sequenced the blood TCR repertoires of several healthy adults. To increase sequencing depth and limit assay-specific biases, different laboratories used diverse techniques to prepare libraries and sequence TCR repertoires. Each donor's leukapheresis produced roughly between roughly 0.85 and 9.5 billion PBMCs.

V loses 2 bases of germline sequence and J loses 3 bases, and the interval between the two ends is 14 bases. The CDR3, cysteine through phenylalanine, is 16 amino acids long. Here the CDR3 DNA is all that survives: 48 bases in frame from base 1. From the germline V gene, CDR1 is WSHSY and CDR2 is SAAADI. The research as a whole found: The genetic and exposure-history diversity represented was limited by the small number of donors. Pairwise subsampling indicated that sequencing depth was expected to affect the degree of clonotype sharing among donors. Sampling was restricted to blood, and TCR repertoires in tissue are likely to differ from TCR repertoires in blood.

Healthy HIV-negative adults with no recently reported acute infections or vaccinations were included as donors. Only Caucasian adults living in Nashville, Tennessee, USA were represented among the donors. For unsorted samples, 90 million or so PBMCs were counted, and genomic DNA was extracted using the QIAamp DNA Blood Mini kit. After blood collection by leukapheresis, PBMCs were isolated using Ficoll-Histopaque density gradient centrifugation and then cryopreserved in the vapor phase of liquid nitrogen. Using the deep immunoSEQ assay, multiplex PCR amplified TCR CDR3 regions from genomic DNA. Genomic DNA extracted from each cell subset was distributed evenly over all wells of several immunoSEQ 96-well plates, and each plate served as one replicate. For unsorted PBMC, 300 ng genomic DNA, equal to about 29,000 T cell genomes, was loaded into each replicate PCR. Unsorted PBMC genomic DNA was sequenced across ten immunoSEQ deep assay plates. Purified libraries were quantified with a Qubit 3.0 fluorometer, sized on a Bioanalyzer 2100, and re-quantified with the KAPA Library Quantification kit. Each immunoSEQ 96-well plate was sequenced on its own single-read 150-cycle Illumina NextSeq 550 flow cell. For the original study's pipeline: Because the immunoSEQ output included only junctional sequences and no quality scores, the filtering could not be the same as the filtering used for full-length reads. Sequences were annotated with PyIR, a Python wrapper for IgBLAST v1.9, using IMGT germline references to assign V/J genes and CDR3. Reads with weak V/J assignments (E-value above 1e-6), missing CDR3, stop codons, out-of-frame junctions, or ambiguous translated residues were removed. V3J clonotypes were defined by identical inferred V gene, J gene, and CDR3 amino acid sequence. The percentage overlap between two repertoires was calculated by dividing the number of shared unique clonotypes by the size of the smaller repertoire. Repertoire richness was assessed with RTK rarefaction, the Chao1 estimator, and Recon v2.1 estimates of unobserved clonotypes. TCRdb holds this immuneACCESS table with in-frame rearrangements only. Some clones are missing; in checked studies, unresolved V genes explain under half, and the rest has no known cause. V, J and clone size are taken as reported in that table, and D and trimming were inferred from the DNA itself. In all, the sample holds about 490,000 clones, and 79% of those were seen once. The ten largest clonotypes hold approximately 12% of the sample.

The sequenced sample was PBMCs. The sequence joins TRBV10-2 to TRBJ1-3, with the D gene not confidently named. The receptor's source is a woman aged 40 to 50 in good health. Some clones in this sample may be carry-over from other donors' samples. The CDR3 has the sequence CASSEGRTSVGNTIYF. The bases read TGCGCCAGCAGTGAGGGGAGGACGTCCGTTGGAAACACCATATATTTT.